This TCR beta chain is drawn from a study of CD8 T cells in ankylosing spondylitis. Study conclusions and caveats: Roughly 8 highly homologous variants made up a TCR beta motif that seemed to typify ankylosing spondylitis blood. It was reported that disease-linked clones were significantly enriched in matched ankylosing spondylitis synovial fluid.

V lost 6 bases to trimming and J lost 3 bases, with 7 bases between them. CDR1 is MDHEN, CDR2 SYDVKM, per germline. CDR3 length: 12 residues. On this clonotype: Antigen specificity is unknown.

Using quantitative 5'-RACE with molecular barcodes, the authors made TCR beta libraries. MiXCR was run by TCRdb on the 5' RACE reads, yielding one entry per CDR3 protein. The sample has a few hundred thousand distinct CDR3 sequences; 20% to 25% are singletons. Material for sequencing was blood, either unsorted or a sorted T cell fraction (not recorded which). The receptor was isolated from a female donor with ankylosing spondylitis or in good health (not recorded which). The rearrangement uses TRBV28 and TRBJ2-3; D uncertain. Here the CDR3 DNA reads TGTGCCAGCAGGAAACTTACAGATACGCAGTATTTT. It yields the protein CASRKLTDTQYF.